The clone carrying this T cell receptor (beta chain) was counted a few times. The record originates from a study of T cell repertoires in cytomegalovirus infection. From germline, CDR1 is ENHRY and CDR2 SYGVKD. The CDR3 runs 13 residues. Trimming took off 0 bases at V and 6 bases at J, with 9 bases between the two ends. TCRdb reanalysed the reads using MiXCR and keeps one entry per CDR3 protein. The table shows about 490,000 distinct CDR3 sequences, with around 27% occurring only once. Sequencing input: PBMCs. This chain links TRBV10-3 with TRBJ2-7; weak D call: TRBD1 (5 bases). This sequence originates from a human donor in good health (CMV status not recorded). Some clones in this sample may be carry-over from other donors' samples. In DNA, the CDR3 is TGTGCCATCAGTGAGTCGACTGGGGCCGAGCAGTACGTC. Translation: CAISESTGAEQYV.